This TCR beta chain came from a study of cytomegalovirus exposure and HLA in healthy donors. Study-level information: The study placed over 65% of its approximately 400 genotyped donors in the Caucasian-associated ancestry cluster. Findings of the study overall: CMV serostatus alone was available as immune exposure information.

PCR primers comprised 60 Vbeta and 13 Jbeta primers. Generated by immunoSEQ multiplex PCR, the TCRdb table keeps only in-frame clones and is missing some. The listing contains roughly 70,000 clones. Germline lookup yields CDR1 SGHTS and CDR2 YDEGEE. CDR3 length: 15 amino acids. The V end was cut by 0 bases, the J end by 3 bases, with 12 bases between. In regard to this clone: Its antigen is currently unknown.

The V call is TRBV5-8, the J call TRBJ1-1, with D uncertain. This receptor was taken from a female donor in good health and CMV-seropositive. Source material: PBMCs. The CDR3 reads CASSLVQRSDTEAFF. CDR3 DNA: TGTGCCAGCAGCTTGGTCCAAAGATCGGACACTGAAGCTTTCTTT. The full variable domain, its missing parts supplied by reference TRBV5-8 and TRBJ1-1, is EAGVTQSPTHLIKTRGQQATLRCSPISGHTSVYWYQQALGLGLQFLLWYDEGEERNRGNFPPRFSGRQFPNYSSELNVNALELEDSALYLCASSLVQRSDTEAFFGQGTRLTVV.